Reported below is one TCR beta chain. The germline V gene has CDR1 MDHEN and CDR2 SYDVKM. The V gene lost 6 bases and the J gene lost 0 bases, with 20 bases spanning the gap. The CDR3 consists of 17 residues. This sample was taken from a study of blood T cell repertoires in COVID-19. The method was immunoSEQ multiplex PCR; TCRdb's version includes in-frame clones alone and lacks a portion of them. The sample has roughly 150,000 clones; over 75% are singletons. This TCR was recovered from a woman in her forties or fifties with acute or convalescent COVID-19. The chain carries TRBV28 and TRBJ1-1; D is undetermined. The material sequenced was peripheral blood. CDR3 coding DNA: TGTGCCAGCAGCCGACCACGACACTTTAGTATGAACACTGAAGCTTTCTTT. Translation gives CASSRPRHFSMNTEAFF.